This is a list of T cell receptor beta chains from one sample in a study of neurological immune-mediated disorders. In TCRdb, the 5' RACE reads were re-called with MiXCR into one record per CDR3 protein. The sample yields some 80,000 distinct CDR3 sequences, nearly 6% seen once. Sequenced sample: PBMCs. The origin of the receptors is a woman in her sixties with multiple sclerosis. Both conserved end residues are part of each CDR3. The D gene is left open where the match is weak. Not all rows give a size; the values are once, few, many and, for expanded clones, a class.

j_gene	v_gene	abundance	d_gene	CDR3nt	CDR3aa
TRBJ2-7	TRBV18	many	TRBD1	TGTGCCAGCTCGCGGGGGACAGGGCCTCCCTACGAGCAGTACTTC	CASSRGTGPPYEQYF
TRBJ2-7	TRBV12-3/TRBV12-4	many	TRBD2	TGTGCCAGCAGCCAGCCTAGCGGGGCCCACTACGAGCAGTACTTC	CASSQPSGAHYEQYF
TRBJ2-1	TRBV5-6	many	-	TGTGCCAGCAGCTTTACTGAGCAGTTCTTC	CASSFTEQFF
TRBJ2-3	TRBV3-1	-	TRBD2	TGTGCCAGCAGCTCCCGAATAGCGGGGGGGTACACAGATACGCAGTATTTT	CASSSRIAGGYTDTQYF
TRBJ2-7	TRBV7-9	many	-	TGTGCCAGCAGCTTAACAGGAATCTCCTACGAGCAGTACTTC	CASSLTGISYEQYF
TRBJ1-4	TRBV2	many	-	TGTGCCAGCAGTGACTTCAGGGAACTGTTTTTT	CASSDFRELFF
TRBJ1-3	TRBV20-1	many	-	TGCAGTGCTAGTGCAGGGAATGGAAACACCATATATTTT	CSASAGNGNTIYF
TRBJ2-4	TRBV18	many	-	TGTGCCAGCTCACACCAGGGTTATCCCAAAAACATTCAGTACTTC	CASSHQGYPKNIQYF
TRBJ2-5	TRBV6-6	many	TRBD1	TGTGCCAGCAGAACCGGGACAGACCAAGAGACCCAGTACTTC	CASRTGTDQETQYF
TRBJ2-7	TRBV20-1	many	-	TGCAGTGCTAGTGGTTTTGGCAGGGACTACGAGCAGTACTTC	CSASGFGRDYEQYF
TRBJ2-3	TRBV6-5	few	TRBD2	TGTGCCAGCAGTTACACGGGGGGGTTAATCACAGATACGCAGTATTTT	CASSYTGGLITDTQYF
TRBJ2-1	TRBV24-1	many	TRBD1	TGTGCCACCAGTGATGCAGGGACAGTCAATGAGCAGTTCTTC	CATSDAGTVNEQFF
TRBJ1-3	TRBV7-6	many	-	TGTGCCAGCAGCTTAGGAGTTGGAGAAAACACCATATATTTT	CASSLGVGENTIYF
TRBJ2-3	TRBV20-1	many	-	TGCAGTGCTAGACCCGCGGGGGCCGCTAGCACAGATACGCAGTATTTT	CSARPAGAASTDTQYF
TRBJ2-7	TRBV4-2	many	TRBD1	TGTGCCAGCAGCCCGGGACAGGGGGTGAGGCTCTTC	CASSPGQGVRLF
TRBJ2-7	TRBV3-1	few	-	TGTGCCAGCAGCCTACAGGGTCTGGAGCAGTACTTC	CASSLQGLEQYF
TRBJ2-2	TRBV20-1	many	-	TGCAGTGCTAGCGTCAGGCACACCGGGGAGCTGTTTTTT	CSASVRHTGELFF
TRBJ2-2	TRBV5-1	many	TRBD2	TGCGCCAGCGGACTAGCGGGGGGAGACACCGGGGAGCTGTTTTTT	CASGLAGGDTGELFF
TRBJ1-2	TRBV3-1	many	-	TGTGCCAGCAGCCAAGGGGGGGGAGGGGGTGCCTATGGCTACACCTTC	CASSQGGGGGAYGYTF
TRBJ2-7	TRBV29-1	-	-	TGCAGCTTAGCGGAACGGGGCGAGCAGTACTTC	CSLAERGEQYF
TRBJ1-1	TRBV18	many	-	TGTGCCAGCTCACCTCAAGGGGTGAACACTGAAGCTTTCTTT	CASSPQGVNTEAFF
TRBJ2-3	TRBV4-2	many	TRBD2	TGTGCCAGCAGCCAAATCCGGGGGGGTACAGATACGCAGTATTTT	CASSQIRGGTDTQYF
TRBJ1-1	TRBV20-1	many	TRBD1	TGCAAAAGCCTGGGGGGTGGGACAGGGGATATTCCACGGAACACTGAAGCTTTCTTT	CKSLGGGTGDIPRNTEAFF
TRBJ1-2	TRBV29-1	many	-	TGCAGCGTTGAAGATTTCGCCCGGGCAGGGGCTGGCTACACCTTC	CSVEDFARAGAGYTF
TRBJ1-6	TRBV5-1	-	-	TGCGCCAGCAGCTCACAGGGACGGAATAATTCACCCCTCCACTTT	CASSSQGRNNSPLHF
TRBJ1-6	TRBV27	many	-	TGTGCCAGCAGTTTACAGGTCTCCTATAATTCACCCCTCCACTTT	CASSLQVSYNSPLHF
TRBJ1-2	TRBV4-1	many	-	TGCGCCAGCAGCCAGGCTCCGGGACGCCAGGACCATGGCTACACCTTC	CASSQAPGRQDHGYTF
TRBJ2-1	TRBV10-1	few	TRBD2	TGCGCCAGCAGTGTCGGTAGCGGGGGGGCTGATGAGCAGTTCTTC	CASSVGSGGADEQFF
TRBJ2-3	TRBV27	many	-	TGTGCCAGCAGTCGACCCCCAGGCACAGATACGCAGTATTTT	CASSRPPGTDTQYF
TRBJ1-1	TRBV27	many	-	TGTGCCAGCAGTTTACAAGGGGGCACTGAAGCTTTCTTT	CASSLQGGTEAFF
TRBJ2-7	TRBV5-1	many	-	TGCGCCAGCAGACGGGACTTTTTCCTCTACGAGCAGTACTTC	CASRRDFFLYEQYF
TRBJ1-5	TRBV20-1	-	-	TGCTGTGCTTGTGACAGCCGAGATCATCCCCAGCATTTT	CCACDSRDHPQHF
TRBJ1-2	TRBV7-2	few	TRBD1	TGTGCCAGCAGCGTAGGGAGGGACAGTTATTTCTATGGCTACACCTTC	CASSVGRDSYFYGYTF
TRBJ2-5	TRBV5-1	many	-	TGCGCCAGCAGCTTGGGATACTGGGGCACCCAAGAGACCCAGTACTTC	CASSLGYWGTQETQYF